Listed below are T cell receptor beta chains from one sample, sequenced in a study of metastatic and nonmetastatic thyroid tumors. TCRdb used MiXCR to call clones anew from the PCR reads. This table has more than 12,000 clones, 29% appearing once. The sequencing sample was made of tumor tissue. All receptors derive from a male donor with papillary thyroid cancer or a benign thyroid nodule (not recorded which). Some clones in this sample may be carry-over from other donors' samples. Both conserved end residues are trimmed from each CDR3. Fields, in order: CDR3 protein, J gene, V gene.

SARDRVGNYEQY,TRBJ2-7,TRBV20-1
ASSLTGENTEAF,TRBJ1-1,TRBV6-2/TRBV6-3
ASSPLRAPNTGELF,TRBJ2-2,TRBV3-1
ASTPEGNSPLH,TRBJ1-6,TRBV6-1
ASSRDTYEQY,TRBJ2-7,TRBV5-1
ATMKHSGGVYTGELF,TRBJ2-2,TRBV10-3
ASSAGAKGNEQF,TRBJ2-1,TRBV2
ASSSSVGSYEQY,TRBJ2-7,TRBV5-5
ASSSTTGGDREAF,TRBJ1-1,TRBV5-1
ASSPTSGGATDTQY,TRBJ2-3,TRBV5-1
ASSLPRQTGVSTDTQY,TRBJ2-3,TRBV28
ASSLGTDTQY,TRBJ2-3,TRBV7-9
ASSLAGLAGTSTDTQY,TRBJ2-3,TRBV7-2
ASSQLFGTDTQY,TRBJ2-3,TRBV4-2
SASQMDRVGASPLH,TRBJ1-6,TRBV20-1
ASSLAPIDTQY,TRBJ2-3,TRBV11-2
ASSPMGQGAGEQF,TRBJ2-1,TRBV18
ASSFAPYNSPLH,TRBJ1-6,TRBV28
ASSYGDRGTEAF,TRBJ1-1,TRBV12-3/TRBV12-4
ASSPAGEDYEQY,TRBJ2-7,TRBV19
ASSLAPSGYEQY,TRBJ2-7,TRBV7-2
ASGTGSTEVF,TRBJ1-1,TRBV25-1
AISVEGVNQPQH,TRBJ1-5,TRBV10-3
ASSLSGKGVTEAF,TRBJ1-1,TRBV5-1
AWDAGSTEAF,TRBJ1-1,TRBV30
ASRDRLAVQPQH,TRBJ1-5,TRBV6-1
ASSLGQVYNEQF,TRBJ2-1,TRBV5-1
ASKSAGDTQY,TRBJ2-3,TRBV3-1
ATQLRVRNEQF,TRBJ2-1,TRBV2
ASSPDPTDTQY,TRBJ2-3,TRBV18
ASSLDPGSSEAF,TRBJ1-1,TRBV11-3
ASSPTSGDNTDTQY,TRBJ2-3,TRBV6-4
APMKLSGVVNTGELL,TRBJ2-2,TRBV10-3
SASDGDEQY,TRBJ2-7,TRBV20-1
ASSPGTSGVNEQF,TRBJ2-1,TRBV18
ASSPGHSSYNEQF,TRBJ2-1,TRBV7-6
ASSLSLYGDSVYEQY,TRBJ2-7,TRBV27
ASAGRVLPGANVLT,TRBJ2-6,TRBV6-1
ASSHRRWTDFANSPLH,TRBJ1-6,TRBV3-2
ASSQEAIEGRTPLH,TRBJ1-6,TRBV4-1
ASSRDNTYNSPLH,TRBJ1-6,TRBV11-2
ASSPSGGDNEQF,TRBJ2-1,TRBV5-4
ASSLSGQSSYEQY,TRBJ2-7,TRBV27
ASSLGAGGGEQY,TRBJ2-7,TRBV7-7
AWSPDRTGSGNTIY,TRBJ1-3,TRBV30
ASTGRDTQY,TRBJ2-3,TRBV19
ASSYVAEAF,TRBJ1-1,TRBV2
ASSLLAGDYNEQF,TRBJ2-1,TRBV7-3
ASTKPGAEKLF,TRBJ1-4,TRBV5-1
ASSISGGQITGELF,TRBJ2-2,TRBV27
ASIGANTEAF,TRBJ1-1,TRBV5-1
ASSLPRYNTGELF,TRBJ2-2,TRBV5-1
ASSLGGTSYEQY,TRBJ2-7,TRBV11-2
AVGAIENQPQH,TRBJ1-5,TRBV6-2/TRBV6-3
ASGLGDGTDTQY,TRBJ2-3,TRBV6-4